The T cell receptor beta chain described here comes from a study of control samples from healthy donors and cancer patients (dated by TCRdb to the early 2020s). In the germline V gene, CDR1 corresponds to MNHEY and CDR2 to SVGAGI. The CDR3 covers 15 residues, taking in both the cysteine and the phenylalanine. Only the CDR3 portion is preserved as DNA: 45 bases, with reading frame beginning at the first base. The V end gives up 5 bases and the J end 1 base, leaving 6 bases in the junction not matched to a gene. A word on this clone: The antigen it binds to is not known. Base qualities are not at hand, and no much larger clone is one base apart.

Libraries were made using the immunoSEQ multiplex PCR assay. In TCRdb, the immuneACCESS table is reduced to in-frame sequences with V and J assigned. These tables do not hold every clone; where another copy was compared, an unresolved V gene accounts for under half, and the others remain unexplained. The sample profile shows under 200,000 clones; roughly 94% of them were found once. More than 8% of the sample lies in the top ten. The receptor's source is a woman aged 40 to 50 in good health. The material sequenced was blood. The chain couples TRBV6-5 to TRBJ1-1; TRBD1 aligns with 8 central bases. The DNA sequence is TGTGCCAGCAGTACCCCCGGGACAGGGAACACTGAAGCTTTCTTT. Translated, it reads CASSTPGTGNTEAFF.